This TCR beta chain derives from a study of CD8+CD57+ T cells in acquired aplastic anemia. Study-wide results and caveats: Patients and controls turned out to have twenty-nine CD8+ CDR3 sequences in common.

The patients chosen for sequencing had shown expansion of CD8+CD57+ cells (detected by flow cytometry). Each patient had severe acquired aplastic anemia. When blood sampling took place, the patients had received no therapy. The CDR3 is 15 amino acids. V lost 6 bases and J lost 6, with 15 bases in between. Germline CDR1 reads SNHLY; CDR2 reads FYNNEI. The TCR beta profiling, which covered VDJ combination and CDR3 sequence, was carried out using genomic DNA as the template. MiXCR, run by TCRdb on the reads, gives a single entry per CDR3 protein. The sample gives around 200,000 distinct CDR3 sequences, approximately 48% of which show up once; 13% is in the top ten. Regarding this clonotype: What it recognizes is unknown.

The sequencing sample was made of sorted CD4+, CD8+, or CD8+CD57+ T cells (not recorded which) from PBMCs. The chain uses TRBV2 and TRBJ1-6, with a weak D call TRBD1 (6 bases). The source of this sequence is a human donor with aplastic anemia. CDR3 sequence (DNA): TGTGCCAGCAGGCCGGAGGGGGTCGGTAATTCACCCCTCCACTTT. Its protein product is CASRPEGVGNSPLHF.